The 7 T cell receptor beta chains below were found in one sample sequenced in a study of beta chain features in type 1 diabetes. Which antigens these TCRs recognize remains unknown. The authors reverse transcribed all of the isolated RNA, so sequencing captured expressed TCRB transcripts. Assay used: immunoSEQ multiplex PCR; TCRdb lists only in-frame clones, some missing. The table has approximately 27,000 clones, under 50% seen once. Study-level points and caveats: Across all four CD4+ subsets, people with type 1 diabetes showed modestly shorter TCRB CDR3s.

The sample consisted of stem cell memory CD4+ T cells from blood. The receptors stem from a young man with type 1 diabetes.

This clone was detected only a few times. V usage is TRBV9 and J usage is TRBJ2-7; D may be TRBD1 (6 bases). Germline V CDR1 and CDR2: SGDLS, YYNGEE. V dropped 8 bases and J dropped 3 bases, with 9 bases sitting between them. The CDR3 loop spans 11 amino acids. The CDR3 DNA sequence: TGTGCCAGTCCAGGGGTCTACGAGCAGTACTTC. Its protein product is CASPGVYEQYF.

The rearrangement links TRBV27 to TRBJ1-4; D is ambiguous. Germline loops: CDR1 MNHEY, CDR2 SMNVEV (reference sequence). This CDR3 has 12 amino acids. V gave up 6 bases and J gave up 11 bases, with 13 bases separating them. The CDR3 DNA is TGTGCCAGCAGCTTGGGTAGCGGGAAACTGTTTTTT. The encoded protein is CASSLGSGKLFF.

The V and J genes are TRBV2 and TRBJ2-2; D may be TRBD2 (5 bases). Trimming cost V 6 bases and J 0 bases, with 8 bases left between them. The V gene's germline CDR1 is SNHLY and CDR2 FYNNEI. This CDR3 has 14 amino acids. CDR3 residues: CASRVDSNTGELFF. The DNA of the CDR3 is TGTGCCAGCAGGGTGGACTCGAACACCGGGGAGCTGTTTTTT.

V and J are TRBV5-4 and TRBJ2-5; 14 bases are a match to TRBD2. Germline assignment: CDR1 SGHNT and CDR2 YYREEE (reference sequence). The V segment lost 2 bases and the J segment 5 bases; nucleotides outside the gene matches: 5. The CDR3 runs 16 residues. The CDR3 sequence is CASSLPTSGGAETQYF. The CDR3 DNA is TGTGCCAGCAGCTTACCGACTAGCGGGGGGGCGGAGACCCAGTACTTC.

The chain is built from TRBV4-1 and TRBJ1-2; no clear D. The CDR3 runs to 14 residues. The germline V gene encodes CDR1 MGHRA and CDR2 YSYEKL. V lost 1 base, J lost 8 bases, and 14 bases lay in between. Here the CDR3 DNA reads TGCGCCAGCAGCCAAGCACCCGCGTCCCGGGGCTACACCTTC. Amino acids: CASSQAPASRGYTF.

The rearrangement uses TRBV29-1 and TRBJ2-1; 8 bases align to TRBD2. The V gene's germline CDR1 is SQVTM and CDR2 ANQGSEA. The CDR3 sequence is 20 residues long. The V gene end was trimmed by 5 bases and the J gene end by 6 bases; junction bases not matched to a gene: 27. The CDR3 DNA sequence: TGCAGCGTTCAGCCAAGGGACATACTTTATGCGGGAGGTCTATCCAATGAGCAGTTCTTC. Residues: CSVQPRDILYAGGLSNEQFF.

The count of this clone is one. This chain joins TRBV5-1 and TRBJ1-6; 8 nucleotides line up with TRBD1. The V segment lost 4 bases and the J segment 8 bases; nucleotides outside the gene matches: 5. Germline V CDR1 and CDR2: SGHRS, YFSETQ. The CDR3 contains 14 residues. CDR3 nucleotides: TGCGCCAGCAGCCCCGGACAGGGTTATTCACCCCTCCACTTT. It codes for CASSPGQGYSPLHF.